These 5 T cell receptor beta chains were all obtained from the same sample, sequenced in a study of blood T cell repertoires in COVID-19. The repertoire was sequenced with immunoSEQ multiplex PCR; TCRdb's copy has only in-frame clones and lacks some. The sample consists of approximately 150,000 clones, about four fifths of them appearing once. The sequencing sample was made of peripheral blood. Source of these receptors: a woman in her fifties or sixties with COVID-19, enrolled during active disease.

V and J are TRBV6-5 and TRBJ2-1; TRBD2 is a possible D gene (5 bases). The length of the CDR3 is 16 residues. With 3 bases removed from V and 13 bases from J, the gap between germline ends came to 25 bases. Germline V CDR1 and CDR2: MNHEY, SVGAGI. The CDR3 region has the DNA TGTGCCAGCAGTTATAAAAGGACGGAGGATATCCCCCTTCAGTTCTTC. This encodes CASSYKRTEDIPLQFF.

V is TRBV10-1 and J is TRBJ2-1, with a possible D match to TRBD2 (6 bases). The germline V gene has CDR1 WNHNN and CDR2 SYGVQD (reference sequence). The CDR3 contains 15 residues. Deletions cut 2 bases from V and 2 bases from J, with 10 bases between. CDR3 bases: TGCGCCAGCAGTGAGATCCGGGGGACCTACAATGAGCAGTTCTTC. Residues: CASSEIRGTYNEQFF.

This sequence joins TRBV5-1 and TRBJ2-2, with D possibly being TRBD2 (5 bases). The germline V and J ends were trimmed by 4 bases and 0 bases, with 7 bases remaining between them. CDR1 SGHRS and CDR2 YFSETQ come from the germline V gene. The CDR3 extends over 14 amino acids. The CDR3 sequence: CASSQDSNTGELFF. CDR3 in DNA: TGCGCCAGCAGCCAGGACTCGAACACCGGGGAGCTGTTTTTT.

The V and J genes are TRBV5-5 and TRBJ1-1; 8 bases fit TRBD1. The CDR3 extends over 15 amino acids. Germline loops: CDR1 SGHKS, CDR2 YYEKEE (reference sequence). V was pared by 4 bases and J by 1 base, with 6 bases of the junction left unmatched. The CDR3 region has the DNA TGTGCCAGCAGCCCACAGGGGGATCGGAACACTGAAGCTTTCTTT. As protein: CASSPQGDRNTEAFF.

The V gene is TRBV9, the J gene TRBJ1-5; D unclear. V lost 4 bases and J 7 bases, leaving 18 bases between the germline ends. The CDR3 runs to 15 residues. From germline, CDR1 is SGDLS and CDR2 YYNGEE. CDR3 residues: CASSPTGDSGQPQHF. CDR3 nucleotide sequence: TGTGCCAGCAGCCCCACCGGAGACTCCGGGCAGCCCCAGCATTTT. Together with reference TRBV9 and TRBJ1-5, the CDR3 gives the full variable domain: DSGVTQTPKHLITATGQRVTLRCSPRSGDLSVYWYQQSLDQGLQFLIQYYNGEERAKGNILERFSAQQFPDLHSELNLSSLELGDSALYFCASSPTGDSGQPQHFGDGTRLSIL.